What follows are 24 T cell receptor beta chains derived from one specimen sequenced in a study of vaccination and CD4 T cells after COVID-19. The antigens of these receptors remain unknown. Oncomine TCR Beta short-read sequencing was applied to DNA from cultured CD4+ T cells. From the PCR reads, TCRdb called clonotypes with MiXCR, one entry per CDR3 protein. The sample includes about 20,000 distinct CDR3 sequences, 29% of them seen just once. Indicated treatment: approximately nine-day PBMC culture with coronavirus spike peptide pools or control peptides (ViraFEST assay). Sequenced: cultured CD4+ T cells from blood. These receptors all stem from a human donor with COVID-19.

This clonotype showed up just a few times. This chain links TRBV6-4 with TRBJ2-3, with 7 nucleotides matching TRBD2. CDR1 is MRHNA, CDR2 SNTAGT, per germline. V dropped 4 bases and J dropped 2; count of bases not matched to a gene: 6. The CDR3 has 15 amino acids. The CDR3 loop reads CASSASGDPTDTQYF. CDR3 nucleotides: TGTGCCAGCAGTGCGAGCGGGGATCCCACAGATACGCAGTATTTT.

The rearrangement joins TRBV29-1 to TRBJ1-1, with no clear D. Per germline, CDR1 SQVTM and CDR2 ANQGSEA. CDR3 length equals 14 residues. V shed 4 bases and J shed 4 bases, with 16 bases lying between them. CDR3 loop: CSVARAQSVTEAFF. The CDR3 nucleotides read TGCAGCGTTGCCCGGGCCCAAAGCGTCACTGAAGCTTTCTTT.

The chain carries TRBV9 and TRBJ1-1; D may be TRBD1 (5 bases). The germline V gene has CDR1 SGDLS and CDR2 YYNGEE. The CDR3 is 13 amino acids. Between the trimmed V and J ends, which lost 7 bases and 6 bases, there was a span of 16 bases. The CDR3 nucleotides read TGTGCCAGCGCACGGGGCCGGGGGTCTGAAGCTTTCTTT. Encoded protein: CASARGRGSEAFF.

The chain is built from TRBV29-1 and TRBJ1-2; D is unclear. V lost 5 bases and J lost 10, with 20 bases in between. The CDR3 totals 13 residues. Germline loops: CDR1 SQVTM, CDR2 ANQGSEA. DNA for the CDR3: TGCAGCGTTCTAGAAATGAGTCGGGGAGTCTACACCTTC. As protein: CSVLEMSRGVYTF.

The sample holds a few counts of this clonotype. The CDR3 spells CASSFGSAGGKETQYF. The CDR3 bases are TGTGCCAGCAGCTTTGGATCAGCGGGGGGTAAAGAGACCCAGTACTTC. V usage is TRBV5-4 and J usage is TRBJ2-5; 9 bases match TRBD2. With 2 bases clipped from V and 3 bases from J, the junction kept 8 bases outside the gene matches. The CDR3 spans 16 residues. Germline V gene lookup returns CDR1 SGHNT and CDR2 YYREEE (reference sequence). The variable domain in full, with the rest retrieved from reference TRBV5-4 and TRBJ2-5, is ETGVTQSPTHLIKTRGQQVTLRCSSQSGHNTVSWYQQALGQGPQFIFQYYREEENGRGNFPPRFSGLQFPNYSSELNVNALELDDSALYLCASSFGSAGGKETQYFGPGTRLLVL.

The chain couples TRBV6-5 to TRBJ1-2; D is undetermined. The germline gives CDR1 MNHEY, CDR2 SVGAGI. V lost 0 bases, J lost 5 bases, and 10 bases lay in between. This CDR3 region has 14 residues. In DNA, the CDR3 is TGTGCCAGCAGTTACTCTGTGGGAGGGTATGGCTACACCTTC. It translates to CASSYSVGGYGYTF.

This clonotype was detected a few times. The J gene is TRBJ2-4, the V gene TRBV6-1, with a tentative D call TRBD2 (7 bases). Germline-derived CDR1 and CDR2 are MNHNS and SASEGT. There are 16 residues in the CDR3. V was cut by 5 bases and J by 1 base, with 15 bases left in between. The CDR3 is CASSPIGGGAKNIQYF. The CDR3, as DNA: TGTGCCAGCAGTCCGATTGGGGGGGGCGCCAAAAACATTCAGTACTTC.

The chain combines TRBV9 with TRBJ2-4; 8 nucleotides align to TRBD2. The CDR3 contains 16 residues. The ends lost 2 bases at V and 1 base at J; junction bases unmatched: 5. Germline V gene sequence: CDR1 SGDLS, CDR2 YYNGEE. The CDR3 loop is CASSVGGDSAKNIQYF. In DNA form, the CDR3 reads TGTGCCAGCAGCGTCGGGGGGGACTCCGCCAAAAACATTCAGTACTTC.

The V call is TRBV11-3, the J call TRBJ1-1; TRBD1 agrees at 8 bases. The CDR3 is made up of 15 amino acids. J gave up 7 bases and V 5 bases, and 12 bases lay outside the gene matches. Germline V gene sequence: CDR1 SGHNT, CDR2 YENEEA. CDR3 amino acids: CASSARMGQVFEAFF. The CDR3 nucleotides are TGTGCCAGCAGCGCCAGAATGGGACAGGTTTTTGAAGCTTTCTTT.

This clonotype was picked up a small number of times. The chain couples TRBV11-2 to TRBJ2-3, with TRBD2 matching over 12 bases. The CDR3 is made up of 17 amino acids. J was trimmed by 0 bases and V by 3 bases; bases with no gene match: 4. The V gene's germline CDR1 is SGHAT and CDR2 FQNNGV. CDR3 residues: CASSLWTSGKSTDTQYF. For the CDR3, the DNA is TGTGCCAGCAGCTTGTGGACTAGCGGGAAAAGCACAGATACGCAGTATTTT.

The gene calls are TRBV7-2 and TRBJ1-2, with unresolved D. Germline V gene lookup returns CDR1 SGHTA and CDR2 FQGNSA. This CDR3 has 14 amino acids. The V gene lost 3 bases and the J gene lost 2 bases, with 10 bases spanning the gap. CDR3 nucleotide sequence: TGTGCCAGCAGCTTCCCCAGACGGAACTATGGCTACACCTTC. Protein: CASSFPRRNYGYTF.

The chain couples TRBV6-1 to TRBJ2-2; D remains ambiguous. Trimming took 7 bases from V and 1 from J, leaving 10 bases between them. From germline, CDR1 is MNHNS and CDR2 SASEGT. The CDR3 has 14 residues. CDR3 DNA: TGTGCCAGCAATGCCGAGCAGAACACCGGGGAGCTGTTTTTT. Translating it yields CASNAEQNTGELFF.

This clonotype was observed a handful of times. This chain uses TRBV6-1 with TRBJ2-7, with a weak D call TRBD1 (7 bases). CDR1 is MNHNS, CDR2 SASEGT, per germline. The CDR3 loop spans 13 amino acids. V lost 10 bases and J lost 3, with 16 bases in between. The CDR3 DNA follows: TGTGCCACCGCGGGACAGTCCTTCTACGAGCAGTACTTC. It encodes CATAGQSFYEQYF.

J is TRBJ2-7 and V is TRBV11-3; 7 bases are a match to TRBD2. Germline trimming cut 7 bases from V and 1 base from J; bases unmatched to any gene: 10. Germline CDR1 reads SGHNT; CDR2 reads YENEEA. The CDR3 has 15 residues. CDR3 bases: TGTGCCAGCACTGGGAGGGCAGGGTGGTCCTACGAGCAGTACTTC. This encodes CASTGRAGWSYEQYF.

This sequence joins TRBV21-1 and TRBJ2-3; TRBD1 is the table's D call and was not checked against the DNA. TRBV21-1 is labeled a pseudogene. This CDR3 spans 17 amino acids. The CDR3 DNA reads TGTGCCAGCAGCAAACGGTTAGGGGGGACAGGCACAGATACGCAGTATTTT. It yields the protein CASSKRLGGTGTDTQYF.

The CDR3 loop reads CASSTQETQYF. CDR3 coding DNA: TGCGCCAGCAGCACCCAAGAGACCCAGTACTTC. This sequence joins TRBV5-1 and TRBJ2-5; D gene ambiguous. V lost 4 bases and J 1 base, leaving 2 bases between the germline ends. In germline, CDR1 is SGHRS, CDR2 YFSETQ. The CDR3 length is 11 residues.

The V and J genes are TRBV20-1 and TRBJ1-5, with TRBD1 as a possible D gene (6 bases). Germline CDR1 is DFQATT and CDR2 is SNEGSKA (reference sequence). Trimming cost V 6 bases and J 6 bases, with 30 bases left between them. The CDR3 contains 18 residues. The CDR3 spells CSAPPPGDNGDGAQPQHF. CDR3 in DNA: TGCAGTGCCCCCCCCCCCGGGGACAATGGGGATGGGGCTCAGCCCCAGCATTTT.

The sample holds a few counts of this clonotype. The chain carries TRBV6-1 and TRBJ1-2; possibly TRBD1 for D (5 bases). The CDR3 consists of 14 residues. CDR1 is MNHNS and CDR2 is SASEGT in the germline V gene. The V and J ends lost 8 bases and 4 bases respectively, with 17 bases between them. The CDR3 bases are TGTGCCAGCCAATCGGGGACCTTCAGCTATGGCTACACCTTC. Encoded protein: CASQSGTFSYGYTF.

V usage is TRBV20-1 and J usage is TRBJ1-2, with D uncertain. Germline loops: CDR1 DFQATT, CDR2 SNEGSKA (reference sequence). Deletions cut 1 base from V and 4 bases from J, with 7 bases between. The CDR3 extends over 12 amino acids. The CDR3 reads CSARGEGYGYTF. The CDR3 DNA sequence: TGCAGTGCTAGAGGGGAGGGCTATGGCTACACCTTC.

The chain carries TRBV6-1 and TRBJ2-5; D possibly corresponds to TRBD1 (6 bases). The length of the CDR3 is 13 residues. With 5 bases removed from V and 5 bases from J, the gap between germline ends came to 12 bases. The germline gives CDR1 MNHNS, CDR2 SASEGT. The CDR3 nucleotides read TGTGCCAGCAGTAAACAGGGATATGAGACCCAGTACTTC. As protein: CASSKQGYETQYF.

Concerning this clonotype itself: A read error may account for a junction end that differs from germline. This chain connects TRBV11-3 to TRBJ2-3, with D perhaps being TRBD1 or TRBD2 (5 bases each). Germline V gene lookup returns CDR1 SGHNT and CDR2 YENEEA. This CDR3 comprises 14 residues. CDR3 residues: CASRLGAGTDTQYF. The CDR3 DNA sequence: TGTGCCAGCAGGTTAGGGGCGGGTACAGATACGCAGTATTTT.

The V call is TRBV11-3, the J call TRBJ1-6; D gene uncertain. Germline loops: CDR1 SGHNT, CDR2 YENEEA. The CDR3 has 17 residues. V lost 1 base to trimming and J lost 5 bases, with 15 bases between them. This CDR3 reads CASSLALAGGHNSPLHF. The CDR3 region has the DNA TGTGCCAGCAGCTTAGCACTGGCAGGTGGGCATAATTCACCCCTCCACTTT.

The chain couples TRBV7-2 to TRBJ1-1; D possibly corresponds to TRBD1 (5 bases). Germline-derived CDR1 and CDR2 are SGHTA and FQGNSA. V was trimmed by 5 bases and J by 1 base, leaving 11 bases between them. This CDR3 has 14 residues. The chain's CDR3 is CASSLLDKNTEAFF. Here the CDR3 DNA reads TGTGCCAGCAGCCTCCTGGACAAGAACACTGAAGCTTTCTTT. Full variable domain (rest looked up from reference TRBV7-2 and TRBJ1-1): GAGVSQSPSNKVTEKGKDVELRCDPISGHTALYWYRQSLGQGLEFLIYFQGNSAPDKSGLPSDRFSAERTGGSVSTLTIQRTQQEDSAVYLCASSLLDKNTEAFFGQGTRLTVV.

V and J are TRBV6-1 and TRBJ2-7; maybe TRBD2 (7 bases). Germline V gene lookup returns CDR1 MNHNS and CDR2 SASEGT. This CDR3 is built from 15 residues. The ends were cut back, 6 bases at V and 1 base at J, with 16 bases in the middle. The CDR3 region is CASRPLGGGSYEQYF. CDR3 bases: TGTGCCAGCAGACCCCTGGGAGGGGGTTCCTACGAGCAGTACTTC.